This T cell receptor beta chain was recorded in a study of post-analysis software for immune sequencing data (dated by TCRdb to between 2014 and 2016). A note on the overall study: Recorded disease courses included relapsing-remitting, secondary progressive and progressive-relapsing multiple sclerosis, with some patients lacking subtype annotation. A subset of samples was prepared in parallel using single-end sample barcoding, then pooled and co-amplified after Illumina adapter ligation. The multiple sclerosis patient repertoires were compared with roughly twelve previously published healthy control repertoires from donors aged 6 to 25 years.

Trimming accounts for 7 bases at V and 4 bases at J, while the number of junction bases matched to no gene is 10. Sequences DFQATT (CDR1) and SNEGSKA (CDR2) are obtained from the germline V gene (reference sequence). From cysteine to phenylalanine, the CDR3 is 13 amino acids long. Only the CDR3 region is kept as DNA, spanning 39 bases read in frame from base 1. To demonstrate the VDJtools post-analysis software, the study profiled TCR beta repertoires from the peripheral blood of about 13 young patients with multiple sclerosis. The multiple sclerosis patients were children and adolescents between roughly 6 and 17 years of age. In the case of this clonotype: Its antigen is still unknown. The record has no base qualities; no much larger clone is one base away.

Library generation was performed with PCR. TCRdb records Illumina HiSeq 2500 as the sequencer. To reduce PCR and sequencing biases, unique molecular identifiers were built into the TCR beta cDNA libraries. Roughly 0.5 million cDNA molecules were obtained per 1 to 10 million input T cells, so each molecule approximated one T cell. The patient libraries were prepared and sequenced using the same protocol as the earlier healthy control dataset. Samples belonging to the same batch were prepared together, multiplexed and sequenced on a shared HiSeq lane. The original methods were these. Raw barcoded reads were processed with MIGEC, discarding single-read molecular identifier groups before consensus assembly and CDR3 extraction. Clonotype tables were post-analysed with VDJtools, normalizing diversity by down-sampling all datasets to the smallest sample size. In repertoire overlap clustering, CDR3 amino acid sequences, but not nucleotide sequences, were matched to correct batch-related cross-sample contamination. The public reads were run again by TCRdb, first through fastp at Q25 and then through MiXCR, and only productive beta chains were kept. Each entry merges the rows of one CDR3 protein and shows their most common DNA and genes. TCRdb, not the original authors, processed these V and J calls. Counted in this sample were some 500,000 distinct CDR3 sequences; 40% to 55% of them appeared once. The ten most abundant clones make up around 10% of the sample.

The paper as a whole reports these results and caveats: Strong co-clustering of samples prepared in the same batch was shown by direct clustering with F measure, prompting a batch-effect correction. The multiple sclerosis patient group was slightly younger than the control group. Normalized Chao1 diversity was significantly lower in multiple sclerosis patients than controls, suggesting substantial peripheral T-cell clonal expansion. Four to six TRBV segments, including TRBV5-6, TRBV5-1 and TRBV20-1, were significantly more frequent in patients than controls.

The chain employs TRBV20-1 and TRBJ2-7, with 7 middle bases fitting TRBD2. The source is a girl aged 5 to 17 with multiple sclerosis. The sample was blood. The DNA is TGCAGTGTATGGCAGAGCGGGACGTACGAGCAGTACTTC. It specifies CSVWQSGTYEQYF.